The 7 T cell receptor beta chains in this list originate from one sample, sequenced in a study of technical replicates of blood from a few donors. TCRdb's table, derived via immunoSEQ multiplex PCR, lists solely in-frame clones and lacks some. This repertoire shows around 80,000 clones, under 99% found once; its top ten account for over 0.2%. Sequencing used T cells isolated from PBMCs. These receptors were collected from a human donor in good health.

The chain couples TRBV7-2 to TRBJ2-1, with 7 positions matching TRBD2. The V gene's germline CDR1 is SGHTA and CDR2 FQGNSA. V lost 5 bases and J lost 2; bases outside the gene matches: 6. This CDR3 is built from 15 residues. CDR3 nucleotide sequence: TGTGCCAGCAGCCGAAAGCGGGACCCCTACAATGAGCAGTTCTTC. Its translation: CASSRKRDPYNEQFF.

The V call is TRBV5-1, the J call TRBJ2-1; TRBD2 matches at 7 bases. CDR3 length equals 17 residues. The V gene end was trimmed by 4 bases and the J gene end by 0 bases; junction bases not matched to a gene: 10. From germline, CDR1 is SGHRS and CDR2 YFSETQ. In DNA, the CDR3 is TGCGCCAGCAGCCCCCCCCGCGGGAGCAGCTCCTACAATGAGCAGTTCTTC. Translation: CASSPPRGSSSYNEQFF. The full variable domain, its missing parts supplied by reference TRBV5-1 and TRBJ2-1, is KAGVTQTPRYLIKTRGQQVTLSCSPISGHRSVSWYQQTPGQGLQFLFEYFSETQRNKGNFPGRFSGRQFSNSRSEMNVSTLELGDSALYLCASSPPRGSSSYNEQFFGPGTRLTVL.

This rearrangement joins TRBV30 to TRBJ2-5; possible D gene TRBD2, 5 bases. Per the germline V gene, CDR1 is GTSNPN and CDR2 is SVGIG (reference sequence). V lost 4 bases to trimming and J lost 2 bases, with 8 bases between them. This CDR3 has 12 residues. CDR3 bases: TGTGCCTGGACAACTAGTCAAGAGACCCAGTACTTC. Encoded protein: CAWTTSQETQYF. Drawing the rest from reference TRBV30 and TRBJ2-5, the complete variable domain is SQTIHQWPATLVQPVGSPLSLECTVEGTSNPNLYWYRQAAGRGLQLLFYSVGIGQISSEVPQNLSASRPQDRQFILSSKKLLLSDSGFYLCAWTTSQETQYFGPGTRLLVL.

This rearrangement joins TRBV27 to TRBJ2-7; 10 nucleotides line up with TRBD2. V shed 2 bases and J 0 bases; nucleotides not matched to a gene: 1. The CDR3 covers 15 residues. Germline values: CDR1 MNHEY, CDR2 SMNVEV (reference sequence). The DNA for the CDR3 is TGTGCCAGCAGTTTACTAGCGGGAGACTCCTACGAGCAGTACTTC. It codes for CASSLLAGDSYEQYF.

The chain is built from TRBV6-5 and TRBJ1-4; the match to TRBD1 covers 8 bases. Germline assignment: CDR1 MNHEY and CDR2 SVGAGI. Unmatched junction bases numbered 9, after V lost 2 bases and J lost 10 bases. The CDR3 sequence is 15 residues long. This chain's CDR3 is CASSYQTGEVGKLFF. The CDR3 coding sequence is TGTGCCAGCAGTTACCAGACAGGGGAGGTGGGAAAACTGTTTTTT.

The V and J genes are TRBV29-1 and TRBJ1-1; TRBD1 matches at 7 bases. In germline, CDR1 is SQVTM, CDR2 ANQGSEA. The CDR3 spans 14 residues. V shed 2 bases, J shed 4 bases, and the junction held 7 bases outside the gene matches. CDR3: CSVEPPGGGTEAFF. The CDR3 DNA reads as TGCAGCGTTGAACCCCCAGGGGGAGGCACTGAAGCTTTCTTT.

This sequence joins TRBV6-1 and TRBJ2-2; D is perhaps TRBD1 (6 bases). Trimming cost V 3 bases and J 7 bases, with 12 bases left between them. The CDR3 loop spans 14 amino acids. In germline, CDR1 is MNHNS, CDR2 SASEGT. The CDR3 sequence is CASSDTRGSGELFF. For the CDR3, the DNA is TGTGCCAGCAGTGATACCAGGGGAAGCGGGGAGCTGTTTTTT.